This T cell receptor (beta chain) was captured in a study of cytomegalovirus exposure and HLA in healthy donors. Whole-study results and caveats: The study listed 164 cytomegalovirus-associated TCR beta chains. Earlier analysis yielded a pattern in which most TCR beta V segments were productive about 90% or about 30% of the time.

A note on this clone: Its specificity is unknown.

The study ran its PCR with 60 Vbeta and 13 Jbeta primers. TCRdb's table, derived via immunoSEQ multiplex PCR, lists solely in-frame clones and lacks some. The sample holds under 150,000 clones, approximately 85% seen once. CDR3 length equals 13 residues. From germline, CDR1 is SGHTA and CDR2 FQGNSA. V was clipped by 2 bases and J by 6 bases, with 10 bases between them. The rearrangement uses TRBV7-2 and TRBJ1-2; no firm D call. What was sequenced was PBMCs. The receptor's source is a woman in her thirties in good health and CMV-seropositive. The CDR3 region has the DNA TGTGCCAGCAGCTTAACGGAGGCGAATGGCTACACCTTC. Translating gives CASSLTEANGYTF.